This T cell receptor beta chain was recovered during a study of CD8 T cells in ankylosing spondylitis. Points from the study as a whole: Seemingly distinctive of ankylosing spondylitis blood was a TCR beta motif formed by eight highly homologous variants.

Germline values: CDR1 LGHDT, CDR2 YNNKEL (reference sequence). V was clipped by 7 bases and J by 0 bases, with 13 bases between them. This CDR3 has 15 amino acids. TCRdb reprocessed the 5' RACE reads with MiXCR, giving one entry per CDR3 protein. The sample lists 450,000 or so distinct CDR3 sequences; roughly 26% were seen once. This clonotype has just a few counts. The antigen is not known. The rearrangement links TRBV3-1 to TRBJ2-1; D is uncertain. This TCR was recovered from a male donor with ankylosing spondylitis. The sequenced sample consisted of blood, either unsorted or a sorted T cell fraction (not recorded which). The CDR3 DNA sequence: TGTGCCAGCAAGCCATCCCTTAGCTCCTACAATGAGCAGTTCTTC. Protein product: CASKPSLSSYNEQFF.